This T cell receptor (beta chain) stems from a study of lymphopenia after photon versus proton radiotherapy. Notes on the study in general: Larger post-nadir TCR diversity loss correlated inversely with survival in deceased patients. Relative stability marked proton patients; photon patients lost diversity and naive cells. After the lymphocyte nadir, photon-treated repertoires showed oligoclonal expansion, especially of CD8+ Temra cells. Survival link was tested only in deceased patients; proton benefit remains a possibility.

This CDR3 region has 13 residues. V was trimmed by 6 bases and J by 5 bases, leaving 16 bases between them. Germline V gene sequence: CDR1 SQVTM, CDR2 ANQGSEA. The table came from immunoSEQ multiplex PCR; TCRdb's copy has only in-frame clones and leaves some out. This table has 50,000 to 70,000 clones, roughly nine tenths appearing once. Worth noting for this clone: Antigen unknown.

The sequencing here drew on peripheral blood, taken from a patient treated with proton-based radiotherapy. This TCR was recovered from an elderly man with esophageal cancer. The chain joins TRBV29-1 to TRBJ2-5; D not resolved. The CDR3 nucleotides are TGCAGCGTCACATCAGGCCTGGGGGAGACCCAGTACTTC. Its translation is CSVTSGLGETQYF.